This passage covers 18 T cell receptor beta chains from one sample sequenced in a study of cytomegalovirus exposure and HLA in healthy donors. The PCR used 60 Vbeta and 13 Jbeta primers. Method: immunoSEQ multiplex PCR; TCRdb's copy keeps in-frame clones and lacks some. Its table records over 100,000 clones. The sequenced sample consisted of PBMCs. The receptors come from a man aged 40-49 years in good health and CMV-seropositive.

The CDR3 region is CASSEQANYGYTF. The CDR3 DNA is TGCGCCAGCAGTGAACAGGCAAACTATGGCTACACCTTC. This rearrangement joins TRBV10-1 to TRBJ1-2; D perhaps matches TRBD1 (5 bases). V lost 3 bases to trimming and J lost 2 bases, with 7 bases between them. Per germline, CDR1 WNHNN and CDR2 SYGVQD (reference sequence). The CDR3 spans 13 residues.

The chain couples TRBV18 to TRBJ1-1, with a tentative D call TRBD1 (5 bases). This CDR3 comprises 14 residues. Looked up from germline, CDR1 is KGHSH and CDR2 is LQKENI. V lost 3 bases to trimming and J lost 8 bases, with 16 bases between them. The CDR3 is CASSPLGEGTEAFF. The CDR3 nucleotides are TGTGCCAGCTCACCCCTAGGGGAGGGTACGGAAGCTTTCTTT.

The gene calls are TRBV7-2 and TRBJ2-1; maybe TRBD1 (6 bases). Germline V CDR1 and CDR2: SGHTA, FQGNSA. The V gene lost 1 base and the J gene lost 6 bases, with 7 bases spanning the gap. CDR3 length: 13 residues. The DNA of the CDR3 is TGTGCCAGCAGCTTAGGGACAGCCAATGAGCAGTTCTTC. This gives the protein CASSLGTANEQFF.

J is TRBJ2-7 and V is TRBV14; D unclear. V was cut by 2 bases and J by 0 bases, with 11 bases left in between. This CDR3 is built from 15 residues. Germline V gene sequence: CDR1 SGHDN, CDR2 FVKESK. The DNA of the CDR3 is TGTGCCAGCAGCCAATCCCATCCCTACTCCTACGAGCAGTACTTC. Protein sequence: CASSQSHPYSYEQYF.

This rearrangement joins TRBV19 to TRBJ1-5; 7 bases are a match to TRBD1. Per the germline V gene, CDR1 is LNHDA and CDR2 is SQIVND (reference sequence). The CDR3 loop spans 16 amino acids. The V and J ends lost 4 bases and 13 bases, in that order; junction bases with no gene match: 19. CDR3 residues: CASSKRLRRAPTGQHF. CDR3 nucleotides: TGTGCCAGTAGTAAGAGACTCCGGAGAGCGCCGACAGGGCAGCATTTT.

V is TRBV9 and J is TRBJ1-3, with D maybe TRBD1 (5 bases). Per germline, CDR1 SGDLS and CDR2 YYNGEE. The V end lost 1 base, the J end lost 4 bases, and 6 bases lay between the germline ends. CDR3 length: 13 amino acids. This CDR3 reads CASSVSGGNTIYF. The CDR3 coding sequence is TGTGCCAGCAGCGTATCAGGGGGAAACACCATATATTTT.

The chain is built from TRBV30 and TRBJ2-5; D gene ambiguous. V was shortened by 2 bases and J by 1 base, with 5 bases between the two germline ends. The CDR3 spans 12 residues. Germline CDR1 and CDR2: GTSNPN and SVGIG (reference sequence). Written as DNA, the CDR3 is TGTGCCTGGAGTCCCAGCCAAGAGACCCAGTACTTC. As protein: CAWSPSQETQYF.

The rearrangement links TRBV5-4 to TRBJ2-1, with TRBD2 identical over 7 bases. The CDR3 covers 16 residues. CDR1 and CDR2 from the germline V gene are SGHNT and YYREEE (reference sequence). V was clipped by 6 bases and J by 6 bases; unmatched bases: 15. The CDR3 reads CASKEGGSDLSNEQFF. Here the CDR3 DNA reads TGTGCCAGCAAGGAGGGAGGGTCGGACCTTAGCAATGAGCAGTTCTTC. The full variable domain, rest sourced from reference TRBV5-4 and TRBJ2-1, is ETGVTQSPTHLIKTRGQQVTLRCSSQSGHNTVSWYQQALGQGPQFIFQYYREEENGRGNFPPRFSGLQFPNYSSELNVNALELDDSALYLCASKEGGSDLSNEQFFGPGTRLTVL.

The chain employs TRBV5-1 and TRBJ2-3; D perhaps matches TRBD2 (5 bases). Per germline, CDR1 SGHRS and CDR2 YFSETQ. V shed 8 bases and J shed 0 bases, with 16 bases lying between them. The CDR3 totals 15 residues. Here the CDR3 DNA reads TGCGCCAGTCAGGCGGAAGAGGGAAGCACAGATACGCAGTATTTT. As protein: CASQAEEGSTDTQYF. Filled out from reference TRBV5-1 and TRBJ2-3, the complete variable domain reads KAGVTQTPRYLIKTRGQQVTLSCSPISGHRSVSWYQQTPGQGLQFLFEYFSETQRNKGNFPGRFSGRQFSNSRSEMNVSTLELGDSALYLCASQAEEGSTDTQYFGPGTRLTVL.

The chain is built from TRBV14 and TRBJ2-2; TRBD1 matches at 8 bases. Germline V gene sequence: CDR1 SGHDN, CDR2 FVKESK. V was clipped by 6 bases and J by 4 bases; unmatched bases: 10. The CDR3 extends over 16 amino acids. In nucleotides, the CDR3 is TGTGCCAGCAGTAGGCAGGGGGCTCGCCCCACCGGGGAGCTGTTTTTT. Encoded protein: CASSRQGARPTGELFF.

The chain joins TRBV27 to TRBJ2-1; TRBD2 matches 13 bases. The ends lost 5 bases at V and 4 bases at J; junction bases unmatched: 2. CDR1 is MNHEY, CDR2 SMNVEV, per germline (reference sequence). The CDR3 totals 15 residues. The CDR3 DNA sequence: TGTGCCAGCAGTCCGGGACTAGCGGGGTACAATGAGCAGTTCTTC. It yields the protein CASSPGLAGYNEQFF.

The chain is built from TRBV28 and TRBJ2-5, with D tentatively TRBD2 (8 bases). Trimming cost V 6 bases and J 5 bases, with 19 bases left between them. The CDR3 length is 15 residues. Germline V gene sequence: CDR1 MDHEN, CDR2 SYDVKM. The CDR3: CASSEPGQREETQYF. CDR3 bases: TGTGCCAGCAGCGAACCGGGACAGCGGGAGGAGACCCAGTACTTC.

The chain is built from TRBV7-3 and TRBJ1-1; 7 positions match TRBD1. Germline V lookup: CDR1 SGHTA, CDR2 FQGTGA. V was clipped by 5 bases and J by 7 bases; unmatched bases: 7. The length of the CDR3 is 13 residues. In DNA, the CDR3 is TGTGCCAGCAGCCCACGACAGGGCGGTGAAGCTTTCTTT. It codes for CASSPRQGGEAFF.

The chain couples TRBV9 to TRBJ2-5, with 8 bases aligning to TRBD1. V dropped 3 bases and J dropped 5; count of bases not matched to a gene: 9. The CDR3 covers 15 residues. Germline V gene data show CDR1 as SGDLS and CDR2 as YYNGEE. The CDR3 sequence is CASSAVTGAGETQYF. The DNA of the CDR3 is TGTGCCAGCAGCGCAGTGACAGGGGCCGGGGAGACCCAGTACTTC.

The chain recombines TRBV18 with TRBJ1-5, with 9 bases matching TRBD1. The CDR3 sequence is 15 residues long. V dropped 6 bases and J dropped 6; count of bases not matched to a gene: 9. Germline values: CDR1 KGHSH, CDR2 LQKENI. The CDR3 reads CASSWDRATRQPQHF. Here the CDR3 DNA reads TGTGCCAGCTCCTGGGACAGGGCCACTCGTCAGCCCCAGCATTTT. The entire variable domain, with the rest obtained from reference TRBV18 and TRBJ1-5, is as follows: NAGVMQNPRHLVRRRGQEARLRCSPMKGHSHVYWYRQLPEEGLKFMVYLQKENIIDESGMPKERFSAEFPKEGPSILRIQQVVRGDSAAYFCASSWDRATRQPQHFGDGTRLSIL.

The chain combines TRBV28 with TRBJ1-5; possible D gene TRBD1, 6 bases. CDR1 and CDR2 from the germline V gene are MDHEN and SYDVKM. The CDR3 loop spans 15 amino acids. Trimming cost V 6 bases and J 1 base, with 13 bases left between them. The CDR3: CASRGGGHSNQPQHF. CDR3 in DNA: TGTGCCAGCAGGGGAGGGGGACACAGCAATCAGCCCCAGCATTTT.

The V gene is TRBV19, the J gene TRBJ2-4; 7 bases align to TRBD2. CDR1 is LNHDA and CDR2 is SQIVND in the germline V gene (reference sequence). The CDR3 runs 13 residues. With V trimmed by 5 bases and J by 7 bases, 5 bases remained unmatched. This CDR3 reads CASSPGAGNIQYF. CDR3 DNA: TGTGCCAGTAGTCCGGGAGCGGGGAACATTCAGTACTTC.

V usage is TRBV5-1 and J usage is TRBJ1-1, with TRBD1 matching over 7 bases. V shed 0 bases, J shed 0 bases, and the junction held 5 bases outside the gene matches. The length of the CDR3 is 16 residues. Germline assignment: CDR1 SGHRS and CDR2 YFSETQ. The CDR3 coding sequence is TGCGCCAGCAGCTTGGCCCAGGGACAGATGAACACTGAAGCTTTCTTT. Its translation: CASSLAQGQMNTEAFF.